This entry concerns a single T cell receptor (beta chain). Profiling relied on immunoSEQ multiplex PCR, and the TCRdb table lists in-frame clones only, not all of them. The profile shows 55,000 to 75,000 clones, about 93% of them singletons. The data were obtained in a study of T cell changes during pregnancy in multiple sclerosis. The J segment lost 4 bases and the V segment lost 4 bases, leaving 4 bases of the junction unmatched. The CDR3 consists of 14 residues. Per the germline V gene, CDR1 is SEHNR and CDR2 is FQNEAQ (reference sequence). The V and J genes are TRBV7-9 and TRBJ1-5; 7 nucleotides agree with TRBD1. The sequence came from a female donor in good health, enrolled as a control in a pregnancy study. The sequenced sample was peripheral blood, obtained in the third trimester of pregnancy. The CDR3 is CASSSGQANQPQHF. CDR3 sequence (DNA): TGTGCCAGCAGCTCCGGACAGGCAAATCAGCCCCAGCATTTT. Drawing the rest from reference TRBV7-9 and TRBJ1-5, the complete variable domain is DTGVSQNPRHKITKRGQNVTFRCDPISEHNRLYWYRQTLGQGPEFLTYFQNEAQLEKSRLLSDRFSAERPKGSFSTLEIQRTEQGDSAMYLCASSSGQANQPQHFGDGTRLSIL.